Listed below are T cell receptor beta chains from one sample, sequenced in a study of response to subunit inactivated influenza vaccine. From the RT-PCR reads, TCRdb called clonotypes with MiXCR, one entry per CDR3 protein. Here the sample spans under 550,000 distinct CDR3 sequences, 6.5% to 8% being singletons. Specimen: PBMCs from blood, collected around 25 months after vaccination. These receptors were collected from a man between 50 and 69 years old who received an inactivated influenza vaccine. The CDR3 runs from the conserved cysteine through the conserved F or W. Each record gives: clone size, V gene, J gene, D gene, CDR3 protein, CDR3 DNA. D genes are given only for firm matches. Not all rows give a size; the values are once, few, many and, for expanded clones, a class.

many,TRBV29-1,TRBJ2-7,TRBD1,CSVAVAGTGDEQYF,TGCAGCGTTGCAGTTGCCGGGACAGGGGACGAGCAGTACTTC
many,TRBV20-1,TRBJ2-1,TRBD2,CSARGLAAYNEQFF,TGCAGTGCTAGGGGACTAGCGGCTTACAATGAGCAGTTCTTC
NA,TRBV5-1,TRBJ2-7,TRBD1,CASSRQGPPDEQYF,TGCGCCAGCAGCCGACAGGGACCCCCCGACGAGCAGTACTTC
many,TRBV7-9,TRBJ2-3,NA,CASRATSSSTDTQYF,TGTGCCAGCAGAGCAACTAGCAGTAGCACAGATACGCAGTATTTT
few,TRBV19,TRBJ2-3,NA,CASSSLSLADTQYF,TGTGCCAGTAGTTCCCTCTCGTTAGCAGATACGCAGTATTTT
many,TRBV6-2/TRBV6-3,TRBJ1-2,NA,CASSPSPGSSFDYGYTF,TGTGCCAGCAGTCCATCCCCCGGCAGCTCCTTTGACTATGGCTACACCTTC
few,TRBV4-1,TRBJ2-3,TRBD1,CASSQSGTGADTQYF,TGCGCCAGCAGCCAAAGTGGGACAGGGGCCGATACGCAGTATTTT
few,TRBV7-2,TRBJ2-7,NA,CASSPTGSSSYEQYF,TGTGCCAGCAGCCCCACCGGGTCAAGCTCCTACGAGCAGTACTTC
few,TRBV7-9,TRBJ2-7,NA,CASSFTETYEQYF,TGTGCCAGCAGCTTTACAGAGACCTACGAGCAGTACTTC
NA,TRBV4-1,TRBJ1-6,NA,CASSLQAGGNSPLHF,TGCGCCAGCAGCCTCCAGGCGGGTGGTAATTCACCCCTCCACTTT